A single sample gave rise to the 20 T cell receptor beta chains below, sequenced in a study of blood T cell repertoires in COVID-19. The method was immunoSEQ multiplex PCR; TCRdb's version includes in-frame clones alone and lacks a portion of them. The data contain fewer than 200,000 clones, approximately 85% of them singletons. The sequenced sample consisted of peripheral blood. These receptors all stem from a woman between 55 and 75 years old with acute or convalescent COVID-19.

V usage is TRBV7-3 and J usage is TRBJ2-2; TRBD1 aligns across 11 bases. Trimming at V came to 5 bases and at J to 7 bases, leaving 9 bases not matched to a gene. There are 16 residues in the CDR3. CDR1 and CDR2 from the germline V gene are SGHTA and FQGTGA. The CDR3 loop reads CASSPDRGHYNGELFF. CDR3 nucleotide sequence: TGTGCCAGCAGCCCGGACAGGGGGCATTACAACGGGGAGCTGTTTTTT.

V is TRBV12-3 or TRBV12-4 and J is TRBJ1-1, with a possible D match to TRBD1 (5 bases). V was cut by 6 bases and J by 1 base, with 9 bases left in between. CDR3 length: 13 amino acids. CDR3 loop: CASRDGQNTEAFF. CDR3 in DNA: TGTGCCAGCAGGGACGGACAGAACACTGAAGCTTTCTTT.

The J gene is TRBJ1-2, the V gene TRBV3-1 (or the pseudogene TRBV3-2); TRBD1 aligns across 7 bases. V lost 2 bases and J lost 8; bases outside the gene matches: 14. Germline V gene lookup returns CDR1 LGHDT and CDR2 YNNKEL (reference sequence). The CDR3 length is 16 residues. As DNA, the CDR3 is TGTGCCAGCAGCCAACGAACAGGGGCTCCTCAGGGGGGCTACACCTTC. Translating gives CASSQRTGAPQGGYTF.

This chain connects TRBV3-1 (or the pseudogene TRBV3-2) to TRBJ2-7, with a weak D call TRBD2 (5 bases). CDR3 length: 13 amino acids. Looked up from germline, CDR1 is LGHDT and CDR2 is YNNKEL (reference sequence). V was shortened by 0 bases and J by 7 bases, with 10 bases between the two germline ends. The CDR3 sequence is CASSQDIGLEQYF. CDR3 DNA: TGTGCCAGCAGCCAAGATATCGGACTTGAGCAGTACTTC.

The chain has TRBV15 and TRBJ2-2, with 8 bases aligning to TRBD1. Germline CDR1 LNHNV, CDR2 YYDKDF (reference sequence). The V gene end was trimmed by 8 bases and the J gene end by 6 bases; junction bases not matched to a gene: 8. This CDR3 has 14 residues. CDR3 DNA: TGTGCCACCTCTAAGCGGACAGGGTCCGGGGAGCTGTTTTTT. The encoded protein is CATSKRTGSGELFF.

The V gene is TRBV6-1, the J gene TRBJ2-2; 10 nucleotides agree with TRBD2. After removal of 4 bases from V and 3 bases from J, the junction contained 5 bases not matched to a gene. The germline V gene has CDR1 MNHNS and CDR2 SASEGT. The CDR3 contains 16 residues. CDR3 residues: CASSGSGTSDTGELFF. In DNA form, the CDR3 reads TGTGCCAGCAGTGGTTCCGGGACTAGCGACACCGGGGAGCTGTTTTTT.

This clone was recorded only once. The V and J genes are TRBV6-5 and TRBJ1-5; D ambiguous. The germline CDR1 and CDR2 sequences are MNHEY and SVGAGI. CDR3 size: 14 residues. V gave up 6 bases and J gave up 1 base, with 10 bases separating them. CDR3 nucleotides: TGTGCCAGCAGGGTACCGGGAAGCAATCAGCCCCAGCATTTT. This sequence encodes CASRVPGSNQPQHF.

This clone was counted only a few times. The chain uses TRBV9 and TRBJ2-1, with 13 bases that match TRBD2. The junction had 8 bases not matched to a gene; V was cut back by 3 bases and J by 8 bases. CDR3 length equals 16 residues. The germline V gene has CDR1 SGDLS and CDR2 YYNGEE. CDR3 in DNA: TGTGCCAGCAGCGGAGGACTAGCGGGAGCTTCGGATGAGCAGTTCTTC. Protein product: CASSGGLAGASDEQFF.

The genes are TRBV7-3 and TRBJ2-3; TRBD2 agrees at 8 bases. Germline CDR1 is SGHTA and CDR2 is FQGTGA. V shed 3 bases, J shed 2 bases, and the junction held 4 bases outside the gene matches. This CDR3 contains 15 residues. The CDR3 nucleotides read TGTGCCAGCAGCTTTACCGGGAGGGACACAGATACGCAGTATTTT. As protein: CASSFTGRDTDTQYF.

The table lists this clone with a count of one. The chain carries TRBV14 and TRBJ1-2; TRBD1 is a possible D gene (6 bases). Between the trimmed V and J ends, which lost 4 bases and 5 bases, there was a span of 17 bases. Germline lookup yields CDR1 SGHDN and CDR2 FVKESK. CDR3 length: 15 amino acids. The CDR3 sequence: CASSLVQGWRYGYTF. DNA of the CDR3: TGTGCCAGCAGCCTAGTACAGGGTTGGAGGTATGGCTACACCTTC.

This clone was counted ten times or more. V and J are TRBV2 and TRBJ1-2; no clear D. The CDR3 loop spans 12 amino acids. Trimming took off 9 bases at V and 5 bases at J, with 13 bases between the two ends. Germline loops: CDR1 SNHLY, CDR2 FYNNEI. CDR3 in DNA: TGTGCCAGTGCCCTAGGAGGGTATGGCTACACCTTC. Protein product: CASALGGYGYTF.

The chain couples TRBV5-8 to TRBJ1-5, with D perhaps matching TRBD1 (6 bases). The CDR3 consists of 15 residues. Germline V gene data show CDR1 as SGHTS and CDR2 as YDEGEE. V was pared by 2 bases and J by 1 base, with 10 bases between. DNA for the CDR3: TGTGCCAGCAGCTTACAGGGTAGGAGCAATCAGCCCCAGCATTTT. Translated: CASSLQGRSNQPQHF.

V gene TRBV7-2 combines with J gene TRBJ1-5, with D maybe TRBD1 (5 bases). V was clipped by 4 bases and J by 7 bases, with 14 bases between them. The germline CDR1 and CDR2 sequences are SGHTA and FQGNSA. This CDR3 comprises 14 residues. Here the CDR3 reads CASSSMGGGQPQHF. The CDR3 bases are TGTGCCAGCAGCTCGATGGGGGGTGGGCAGCCCCAGCATTTT.

The genes are TRBV2 and TRBJ1-5; 7 nucleotides agree with TRBD1. The CDR3 loop spans 16 amino acids. The V segment lost 4 bases and the J segment 7 bases; nucleotides outside the gene matches: 13. In germline, CDR1 is SNHLY, CDR2 FYNNEI. Here the CDR3 DNA reads TGTGCCAGCAGTGTCCGTGGGGCAGGGGGTATACAGCCCCAGCATTTT. Translated: CASSVRGAGGIQPQHF.

The chain links TRBV29-1 to TRBJ2-4; 12 bases align to TRBD2. The CDR3 is made up of 15 amino acids. Trimming cost V 2 bases and J 9 bases; bases outside gene matches: 8. Per germline, CDR1 SQVTM and CDR2 ANQGSEA. CDR3 in DNA: TGCAGCGTTGAAACGACTAGCGGGAGTAAGAGCATTCAGTACTTC. Translation: CSVETTSGSKSIQYF.

This chain joins TRBV12-3 or TRBV12-4 and TRBJ2-1, with 8 bases matching TRBD2. The V and J ends lost 6 bases and 9 bases, in that order; junction bases with no gene match: 7. The CDR3 has 13 residues. CDR3 amino acids: CASRSGTSTEQFF. CDR3 coding DNA: TGTGCCAGCAGGTCTGGGACTAGTACTGAGCAGTTCTTC.

The J gene is TRBJ2-7, the V gene TRBV2, with D possibly matching TRBD1 (6 bases). V shed 8 bases and J shed 6 bases, with 14 bases lying between them. This CDR3 is built from 12 residues. The V gene's germline CDR1 is SNHLY and CDR2 FYNNEI. The CDR3 DNA is TGTGCCAGCGGGACCCCCAGGGGCGAGCAGTACTTC. It codes for CASGTPRGEQYF.

This clone was recorded only once. The chain joins TRBV7-9 to TRBJ1-1; weak D call: TRBD1 (5 bases). CDR1 is SEHNR, CDR2 FQNEAQ, per germline (reference sequence). The V end lost 1 base, the J end lost 1 base, and 10 bases lay between the germline ends. This CDR3 has 15 amino acids. This CDR3 is CASSLVGVENTEAFF. The DNA of the CDR3 is TGTGCCAGCAGCTTAGTAGGGGTGGAGAACACTGAAGCTTTCTTT.

This chain joins TRBV6-6 and TRBJ1-4, with 9 bases that match TRBD1. Trimming took 4 bases from V and 5 from J; bases not matched to a gene: 5. The CDR3 has 15 residues. In germline, CDR1 is MNHNY, CDR2 SVGAGI (reference sequence). CDR3 residues: CASSFPGTGNEKLFF. Here the CDR3 DNA reads TGTGCCAGCAGTTTCCCCGGGACAGGGAATGAAAAACTGTTTTTT.

The chain is built from TRBV9 and TRBJ2-1; TRBD2 is a possible D gene (5 bases). CDR3 length: 15 amino acids. V lost 2 bases and J 2 bases, leaving 11 bases between the germline ends. Germline V gene lookup returns CDR1 SGDLS and CDR2 YYNGEE. The CDR3 sequence is CASSVGGPTYNEQFF. The CDR3 DNA reads TGTGCCAGCAGCGTTGGCGGGCCGACCTACAATGAGCAGTTCTTC.